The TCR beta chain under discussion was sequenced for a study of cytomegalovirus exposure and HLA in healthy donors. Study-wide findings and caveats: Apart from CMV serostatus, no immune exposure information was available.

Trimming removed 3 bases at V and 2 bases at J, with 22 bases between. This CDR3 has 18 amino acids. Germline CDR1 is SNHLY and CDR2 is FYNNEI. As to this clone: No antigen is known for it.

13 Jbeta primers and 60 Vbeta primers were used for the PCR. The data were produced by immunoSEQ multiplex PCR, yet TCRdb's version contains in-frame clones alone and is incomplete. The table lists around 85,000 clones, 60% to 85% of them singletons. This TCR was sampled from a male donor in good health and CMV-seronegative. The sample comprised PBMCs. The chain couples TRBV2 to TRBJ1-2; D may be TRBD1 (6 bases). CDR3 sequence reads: CASSEVELTGTKNYGYTF. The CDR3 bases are TGTGCCAGCAGTGAGGTAGAGTTGACCGGGACAAAGAACTATGGCTACACCTTC.